Given below is one T cell receptor (beta chain) in context. Antigen unknown. Indicated time point: week 5, during vaccination. Vaccinated patients received 300 ug of mutant IDH1 20-mer peptide per dose, with topical imiquimod. New astrocytomas of WHO grade 3 or 4 that were IDH1-mutant and ATRX-lost were found in the donors. V lost 1 base and J 7 bases, leaving 10 bases between the germline ends. In germline, CDR1 is MNHEY, CDR2 SMNVEV (reference sequence). The CDR3 is 13 amino acids. TCRdb's copy holds only in-frame clones and misses some; the assay was immunoSEQ multiplex PCR. This table has 30,000 to 35,000 clones, around 58% appearing once. The data were obtained in a study of a mutant IDH1 vaccine in newly diagnosed glioma. Study information: The initiation of vaccination occurred 4-6 weeks after radiotherapy alone, or with temozolomide cycles.

V gene TRBV27 combines with J gene TRBJ2-5; D unclear. The input for sequencing was PBMCs, taken from a glioma patient whose treatment included an IDH1 peptide vaccine. This TCR derives from a woman aged 18-29 years with glioma. The CDR3 sequence is CASSLLASPTQYF. For the CDR3, the DNA is TGTGCCAGCAGTTTATTGGCTAGTCCGACCCAGTACTTC.